One TCR beta chain is described in this entry. Looked up from germline, CDR1 is SGHRS and CDR2 is YFSETQ. CDR3 length equals 15 residues. With 4 bases clipped from V and 4 bases from J, the junction kept 6 bases outside the gene matches. RNA in amounts of roughly 0.5 to 1 ug was reverse transcribed with random hexamers. MiXCR, run by TCRdb on the immunoSEQ multiplex PCR reads, gives a single entry per CDR3 protein. Of roughly 150,000 distinct CDR3 sequences listed, 85% to 95% are singletons. Sequencing of TCR beta was performed on blood CD8+ and CD4+ T cells. This entry belongs to a study of CD8 T cells in Susac syndrome. On the study more broadly: When blood was drawn, the patients with Susac syndrome were therapy-naive, on corticosteroids, or on intravenous immunoglobulin alone.

The sequencing sample was made of CD4+ T cells from PBMCs. The V gene is TRBV5-1, the J gene TRBJ2-5, with 11 bases fitting TRBD2. This TCR was sampled from a human donor with Susac syndrome. The CDR3 loop is CASSVSGGASETQYF. The CDR3 coding sequence is TGCGCCAGCAGCGTTAGCGGGGGGGCCTCAGAGACCCAGTACTTC.